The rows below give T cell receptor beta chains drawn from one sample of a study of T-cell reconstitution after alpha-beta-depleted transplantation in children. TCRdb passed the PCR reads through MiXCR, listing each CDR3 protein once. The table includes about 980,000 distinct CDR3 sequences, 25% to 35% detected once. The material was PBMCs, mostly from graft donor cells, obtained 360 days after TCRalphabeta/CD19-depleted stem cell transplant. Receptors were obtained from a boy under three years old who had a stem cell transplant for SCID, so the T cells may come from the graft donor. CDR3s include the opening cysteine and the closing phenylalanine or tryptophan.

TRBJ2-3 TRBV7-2 CASSPQGSSSTDTQYF
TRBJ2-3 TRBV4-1 CASSQEGPGADTQYF
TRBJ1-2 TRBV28 CASSINRGGGYTF
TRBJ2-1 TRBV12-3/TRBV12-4 CASSLSQGGEEQFF
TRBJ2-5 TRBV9 CASSVGLSRETQYF
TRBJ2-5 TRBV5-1 CASSIGTGQETQYF
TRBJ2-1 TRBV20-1 CSASTGGSYNEQFF
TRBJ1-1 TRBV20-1 CSARITTGAFF
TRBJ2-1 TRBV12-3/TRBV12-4 CASRNPGRSSYNEQFF
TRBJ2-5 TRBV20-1 CSARAGVRWSQYF
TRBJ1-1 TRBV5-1 CASSFRVDRNTEAFF
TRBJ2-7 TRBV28 CASSPFSPDYEQYF
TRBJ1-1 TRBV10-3 CAITRHTGPNTEAFF
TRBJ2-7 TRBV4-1 CASSQDLGESDEQYF
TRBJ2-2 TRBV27 CASSLGSGPGELFF
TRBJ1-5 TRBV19 CASSIGLGQPQHF
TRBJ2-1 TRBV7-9 CASTPGGTGGYNEQFF
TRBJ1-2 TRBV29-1 CSVAGGVGYGYTF
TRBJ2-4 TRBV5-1 CASSLTRTGGQNIQYF
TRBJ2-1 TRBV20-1 CSARISGSNYNEQFF
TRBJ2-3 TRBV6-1 CASRATRGTDTQYF
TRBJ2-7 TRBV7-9 CASSSGQKGVYEQYF
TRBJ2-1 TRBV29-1 CSALPRVYNEQFF
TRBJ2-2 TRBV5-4 CASSPPGLSRELFF
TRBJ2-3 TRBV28 CASSPGTFSGQYF
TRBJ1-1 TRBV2 CASSPPEQPAFF
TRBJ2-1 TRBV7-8 CASSLDRDANEQFF
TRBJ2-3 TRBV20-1 CSARRSERGDTQYF
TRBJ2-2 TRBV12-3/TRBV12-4 CASSFLGGRMVTGELFF
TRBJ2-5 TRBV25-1 CASSEYGQETQYF
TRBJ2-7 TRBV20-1 CSARVHWYRGIYEQYF
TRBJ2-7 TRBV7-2 CASSLGRGGAPPYEQYF
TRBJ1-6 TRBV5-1 CASRWLGDRDNSPLHF
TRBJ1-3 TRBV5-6 CASSRQGGTGNTIYF
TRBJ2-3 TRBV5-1 CASSFRTDTQYF
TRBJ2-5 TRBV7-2 CASSSNGPNSGETQYF
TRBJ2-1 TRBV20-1 CSASSGTSNEQFF
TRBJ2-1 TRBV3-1 CASSQAGALAYNEQFF
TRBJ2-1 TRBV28 CASSLEGTGGKNEQFF
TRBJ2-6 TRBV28 CASRRRGFSGANVLTF
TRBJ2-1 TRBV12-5 CASGGPRGYEQFF
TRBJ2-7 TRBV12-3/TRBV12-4 CASSPGPGEQYF
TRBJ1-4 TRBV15 CATSPLLDDGEKLFF
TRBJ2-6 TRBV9 CASSQARVSGANVLTF
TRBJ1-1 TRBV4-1 CASSQWRNTEAFF
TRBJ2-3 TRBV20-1 CSATEGLVGTTTDTQYF
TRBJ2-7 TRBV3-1 CASSPGAYLYEQYF
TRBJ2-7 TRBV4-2 CASSQDPPSGGVGEQYF
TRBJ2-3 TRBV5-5 CASSFPVRDLRTDTQYF
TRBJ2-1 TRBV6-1 CASSVRGPRGNEQFF
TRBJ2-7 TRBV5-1 CASSLGQGLNYEQYF
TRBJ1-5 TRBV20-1 CSARVGGSNQPQHF
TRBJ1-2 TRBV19 CASSMGDYGYTF